Listed here are 24 T cell receptor beta chains from one sample, sequenced in a study of T cells after yellow fever vaccination. TCRdb re-derived calls from the 5' RACE reads in MiXCR, one entry per CDR3 protein. In the table there are approximately 180,000 distinct CDR3 sequences, approximately 6.2% of which are singletons. Sequencing used CD4+ T cells sorted from PBMCs, obtained on the day of the first yellow fever vaccination. The receptor set was obtained from a man in his late teens or twenties who received the YFV17D yellow fever vaccine.

This clonotype was observed a few times. This chain joins TRBV10-3 and TRBJ2-2; D perhaps matches TRBD2 (6 bases). V lost 4 bases, J lost 2 bases, and 14 bases lay in between. The germline V gene encodes CDR1 ENHRY and CDR2 SYGVKD. The CDR3 runs 16 residues. This CDR3 is CAISAARGGNTGELFF. As DNA, the CDR3 is TGTGCCATCAGTGCTGCCCGGGGAGGAAACACCGGGGAGCTGTTTTTT.

In its sample, this clonotype was seen many times. The chain uses TRBV20-1 and TRBJ2-5; 10 bases are shared with TRBD2. CDR1 is DFQATT, CDR2 SNEGSKA, per germline (reference sequence). The CDR3 extends over 15 amino acids. Trimming took 1 base from V and 1 from J; bases not matched to a gene: 3. The CDR3 loop is CSARASGGVQETQYF. CDR3 nucleotide sequence: TGCAGTGCTAGAGCTAGCGGGGGTGTCCAAGAGACCCAGTACTTC.

V usage is TRBV4-2 and J usage is TRBJ1-2; 9 positions match TRBD1. Per germline, CDR1 LGHNA and CDR2 YNFKEQ. Trimming cost V 3 bases and J 0 bases; bases outside gene matches: 2. This CDR3 region has 15 residues. The CDR3 DNA is TGTGCCAGCAGCCAGGACAGGGGAACTAACTATGGCTACACCTTC. The encoded protein is CASSQDRGTNYGYTF.

This clonotype was seen at least ten times. The V and J genes are TRBV5-1 and TRBJ1-1; D is unclear. Germline CDR1 is SGHRS and CDR2 is YFSETQ. Between the trimmed V and J ends, which lost 3 bases and 10 bases, there was a span of 16 bases. The CDR3 length is 13 residues. This CDR3 reads CASSSTQEYIAFF. The CDR3 bases are TGCGCCAGCAGCTCCACCCAGGAGTACATAGCTTTCTTT.

This clonotype was counted ten times or more. The chain employs TRBV7-9 and TRBJ1-1; D unresolved. Germline CDR1 reads SEHNR; CDR2 reads FQNEAQ (reference sequence). The CDR3 has 11 residues. The V end lost 5 bases, the J end lost 7 bases, and 8 bases lay between the germline ends. CDR3 loop: CASSLGLEAFF. As DNA, the CDR3 is TGTGCCAGCAGCCTGGGCCTTGAAGCTTTCTTT.

The chain has TRBV7-9 and TRBJ2-7; the match to TRBD1 covers 7 bases. The ends lost 2 bases at V and 0 bases at J; junction bases unmatched: 1. This CDR3 contains 14 residues. Per the germline V gene, CDR1 is SEHNR and CDR2 is FQNEAQ (reference sequence). CDR3 amino acids: CASSLTGDSYEQYV. CDR3 DNA sequence: TGTGCCAGCAGCTTAACAGGGGACTCCTACGAGCAGTACGTC.

This clonotype was detected many times. This chain joins TRBV12-3 or TRBV12-4 and TRBJ2-5; D is unresolved. This CDR3 has 15 residues. With 3 bases removed from V and 7 bases from J, the gap between germline ends came to 18 bases. The CDR3 loop is CASSFRTARSGTQYF. DNA of the CDR3: TGTGCCAGCAGTTTCAGGACGGCCCGTTCGGGGACCCAGTACTTC.

Many counts were recorded for this clonotype. CDR3 loop: CASSAGRHTDTQYF. The CDR3 coding sequence is TGTGCCAGCAGCGCGGGACGGCACACAGATACGCAGTATTTT. The chain links TRBV6-1 to TRBJ2-3; D possibly corresponds to TRBD2 (6 bases). Trimming shortened V by 6 bases and J by 2 bases, and 12 bases separated the two germline ends. The germline V gene encodes CDR1 MNHNS and CDR2 SASEGT. The CDR3 consists of 14 residues.

In this sample, this clonotype turned up many times. This chain links TRBV12-3 or TRBV12-4 with TRBJ2-7; maybe TRBD1 (5 bases). CDR3 length equals 12 residues. Trimming took off 3 bases at V and 7 bases at J, with 10 bases between the two ends. The CDR3, as DNA: TGTGCCAGCAGTTTGCCCCAGGGAGAGCAGTACTTC. It is translated as CASSLPQGEQYF.

In its sample, this clonotype was seen a few times. This chain links TRBV6-2 or TRBV6-3 with TRBJ1-5; D not certain. Trimming stripped 7 bases from V and 5 bases from J, with 18 bases between. Germline CDR1 is MNHEY and CDR2 is SVGEGT. The CDR3 covers 15 residues. The CDR3: CASMSEERKDQPQHF. DNA of the CDR3: TGTGCCAGCATGAGTGAGGAGCGGAAAGATCAGCCCCAGCATTTT.

This clonotype was observed at least ten times. This sequence joins TRBV5-1 and TRBJ2-2; 12 positions agree with TRBD2. V gave up 7 bases and J gave up 4 bases; unmatched junction bases: 11. From germline, CDR1 is SGHRS and CDR2 YFSETQ. The CDR3 is 17 residues long. CDR3 loop: CASGILAGGRFTGELFF. CDR3 bases: TGCGCCAGCGGCATACTAGCGGGGGGCCGTTTCACCGGGGAGCTGTTTTTT.

This clonotype is labeled as medium-sized. The V call is TRBV3-1, the J call TRBJ1-6; the D is unclear. V shed 0 bases and J shed 10 bases, with 10 bases lying between them. CDR3 size: 14 residues. Germline V gives CDR1 LGHDT, CDR2 YNNKEL (reference sequence). CDR3 in amino acids: CASSQDRVGSPLHF. CDR3 sequence (DNA): TGTGCCAGCAGCCAAGATAGGGTAGGATCACCCCTCCACTTT.

This clonotype was picked up a small number of times. The rearrangement joins TRBV7-3 to TRBJ2-3; the D is unclear. This CDR3 contains 13 residues. Deletions cut 8 bases from V and 1 base from J, with 10 bases between. Germline V gives CDR1 SGHTA, CDR2 FQGTGA. DNA of the CDR3: TGTGCCAGCCCGTGGGCCCGCACAGATACGCAGTATTTT. It encodes CASPWARTDTQYF.

At least ten counts were recorded for this clonotype. The rearrangement joins TRBV19 to TRBJ2-1, with D tentatively TRBD2 (6 bases). Germline lookup yields CDR1 LNHDA and CDR2 SQIVND (reference sequence). The CDR3 has 15 amino acids. Trimming took off 3 bases at V and 4 bases at J, with 13 bases between the two ends. CDR3 residues: CASSMSGGVYNEQFF. CDR3 DNA: TGTGCCAGTAGTATGTCCGGCGGGGTGTACAATGAGCAGTTCTTC.

There are many counts of this clonotype. The chain recombines TRBV20-1 with TRBJ2-7; TRBD1 agrees at 11 bases. Germline V lookup: CDR1 DFQATT, CDR2 SNEGSKA (reference sequence). The CDR3 runs to 13 residues. With 3 bases clipped from V and 4 bases from J, the junction kept 2 bases outside the gene matches. This chain's CDR3 is CSARGQGVYEQYF. The CDR3 DNA reads TGCAGTGCTAGGGGACAGGGGGTTTACGAGCAGTACTTC.

This clonotype was detected ten times or more. The gene calls are TRBV20-1 and TRBJ2-1, with 12 bases identical to TRBD2. The CDR3 is 15 amino acids. The J segment lost 10 bases and the V segment lost 1 base, leaving 8 bases of the junction unmatched. Germline CDR1 DFQATT, CDR2 SNEGSKA (reference sequence). CDR3: CSARVGTSGPGEQFF. CDR3 DNA sequence: TGCAGTGCTAGAGTGGGGACTAGCGGGCCAGGGGAGCAGTTCTTC.

This clonotype was picked up many times. This chain joins TRBV7-8 and TRBJ2-5, with 11 bases that match TRBD1. The CDR3 has 16 amino acids. CDR1 and CDR2 from the germline V gene are SGHVS and FQNEAQ. The V and J ends lost 1 base and 6 bases, in that order; junction bases with no gene match: 7. This CDR3 is CASSLERTGGAKTQYF. In nucleotides, the CDR3 is TGTGCCAGCAGCTTAGAAAGGACAGGGGGCGCGAAGACCCAGTACTTC. Based on the CDR3 plus reference TRBV7-8 and TRBJ2-5, the full variable domain is GAGVSQSPRYKVAKRGQDVALRCDPISGHVSLFWYQQALGQGPEFLTYFQNEAQLDKSGLPSDRFFAERPEGSVSTLKIQRTQQEDSAVYLCASSLERTGGAKTQYFGPGTRLLVL.

Many counts were recorded for this clonotype. The V call is TRBV29-1, the J call TRBJ2-3; TRBD2 agrees at 7 bases. Unmatched junction bases numbered 4, after V lost 1 base and J lost 6 bases. This CDR3 comprises 13 residues. CDR1 and CDR2 (germline): SQVTM, ANQGSEA. The CDR3, as DNA: TGCAGCGTTGAAGGGGGGGGGTCGGATACGCAGTATTTT. It is translated as CSVEGGGSDTQYF.

CDR3 in DNA: TGTGCCACCAGCAGAGATCCAGGGACGGGCCCCTACGAGCAGTACTTC. Encoded protein: CATSRDPGTGPYEQYF. This rearrangement joins TRBV15 to TRBJ2-7; TRBD1 or TRBD2 may be the D gene (5 bases each). V shed 0 bases and J shed 2 bases, with 14 bases lying between them. The CDR3 extends over 16 amino acids. The V gene's germline CDR1 is LNHNV and CDR2 YYDKDF (reference sequence).

In this sample, this clonotype turned up a few times. V and J are TRBV27 and TRBJ2-5; D unresolved. Germline V gene data show CDR1 as MNHEY and CDR2 as SMNVEV (reference sequence). The length of the CDR3 is 14 residues. Trimming removed 6 bases at V and 1 base at J, with 12 bases between. The CDR3 DNA reads as TGTGCCAGCAGCCCCCGTAGGCCCCAAGAGACCCAGTACTTC. Translation gives CASSPRRPQETQYF.

This clonotype has a handful of counts. The V gene is TRBV5-1, the J gene TRBJ2-3, with TRBD2 matching over 14 bases. This CDR3 region has 17 residues. Germline loops: CDR1 SGHRS, CDR2 YFSETQ. After removal of 1 base from V and 4 bases from J, the junction contained 5 bases not matched to a gene. The CDR3 here is CASSLWGLAGDADTQYF. The CDR3 DNA sequence: TGCGCCAGCAGCTTGTGGGGACTAGCGGGGGACGCAGATACGCAGTATTTT.

The chain recombines TRBV29-1 with TRBJ1-1; a weak D match, TRBD1 (6 bases). Trimming stripped 6 bases from V and 6 bases from J, with 17 bases between. The CDR3 is 13 amino acids. Germline CDR1 is SQVTM and CDR2 is ANQGSEA. The CDR3 DNA is TGCAGCGTGGAATACAGGGTAAACCCTGAAGCTTTCTTT. Protein product: CSVEYRVNPEAFF. Full variable domain (remainder filled in from reference TRBV29-1 and TRBJ1-1): SAVISQKPSRDICQRGTSLTIQCQVDSQVTMMFWYRQQPGQSLTLIATANQGSEATYESGFVIDKFPISRPNLTFSTLTVSNMSPEDSSIYLCSVEYRVNPEAFFGQGTRLTVV.

V and J are TRBV7-2 and TRBJ1-5; TRBD1 aligns across 7 bases. From germline, CDR1 is SGHTA and CDR2 FQGNSA. This CDR3 has 13 amino acids. V lost 5 bases and J lost 4; bases outside the gene matches: 2. CDR3 protein: CASSKTGNQPQHF. The DNA for the CDR3 is TGTGCCAGCAGCAAGACAGGGAATCAGCCCCAGCATTTT.

This clonotype has a count of ten or more. J is TRBJ1-6 and V is TRBV12-3 or TRBV12-4; TRBD1 aligns across 7 bases. V dropped 4 bases and J dropped 10; count of bases not matched to a gene: 10. This CDR3 has 15 residues. The CDR3 nucleotides are TGTGCCAGCAGTTCTCACAGGGGAGGAGGGTCACCCCTCCACTTT. Translation: CASSSHRGGGSPLHF.